This TCR beta chain was observed in a study of blood T cells in healthy people across ages. Study summary: Template switching captured about one barcoded beta molecule per two T cells.

A sample-barcoded 5' primer and a J-beta primer mix were used in a second PCR of roughly 7 to 11 cycles. Individual samples furnished no less than 2.5 million CDR3-containing paired-end reads apiece. A single record per CDR3 protein comes from TCRdb applying MiXCR to the 5' RACE reads. The table records some 1.4 million distinct CDR3 sequences, around 39% of them present only once. Study-wide points: It was found that TCR beta diversity correlated strongly with the percentage of naive T cells.

Germline V CDR1 and CDR2: DFQATT, SNEGSKA (reference sequence). The CDR3 covers 13 residues. Peripheral blood, approximately 10 milliliters per donor, was collected. Concerning this clonotype itself: Its antigen is not identified. A much larger clone lies a single base off, so this may be a read error.

The sequencing input was blood. The receptor's source is a woman under 30 in good health. The gene calls are TRBV20-1 and TRBJ2-5; 8 bases match TRBD2. The DNA end lines up better with TRBJ2-7; the J call may be wrong. The DNA for the CDR3 is TGCAGTGCTAGAGGGACTAGCCCCTGCGAGCAGTACTTC. Protein sequence: CSARGTSPCEQYF.